This T cell receptor beta chain came from a study of beta chain features in type 1 diabetes. Study background: All samples combined gave about 100 million sorted cells for examination. Study observations and caveats: HLA influence on TCRB rearrangement stayed unresolved here. High-TCR-expressing cells could be over-represented by cDNA sequencing.

The germline CDR1 and CDR2 sequences are KGHSH and LQKENI. This CDR3 has 18 residues. V was trimmed by 0 bases and J by 6 bases, leaving 18 bases between them. cDNA synthesis used the whole RNA isolate, giving expressed TCRB sequences. It was found that naive, central memory and regulatory T cell samples averaged roughly 3.6 million reads. Assay: immunoSEQ multiplex PCR; the TCRdb copy retains only in-frame clones and omits some. This sample has around 250,000 clones, with 25% to 30% found just once. On this clone: The antigen is not known.

This receptor was identified in a man younger than 40 in good health. The chain combines TRBV18 with TRBJ2-6; D may match TRBD1 or TRBD2 (5 bases each). Sequencing input: central memory CD4+ T cells from blood. The CDR3 spells CASSPPGDGRGKANVLTF. CDR3 nucleotide sequence: TGTGCCAGCTCACCACCGGGGGACGGCCGAGGAAAGGCCAACGTCCTGACTTTC.